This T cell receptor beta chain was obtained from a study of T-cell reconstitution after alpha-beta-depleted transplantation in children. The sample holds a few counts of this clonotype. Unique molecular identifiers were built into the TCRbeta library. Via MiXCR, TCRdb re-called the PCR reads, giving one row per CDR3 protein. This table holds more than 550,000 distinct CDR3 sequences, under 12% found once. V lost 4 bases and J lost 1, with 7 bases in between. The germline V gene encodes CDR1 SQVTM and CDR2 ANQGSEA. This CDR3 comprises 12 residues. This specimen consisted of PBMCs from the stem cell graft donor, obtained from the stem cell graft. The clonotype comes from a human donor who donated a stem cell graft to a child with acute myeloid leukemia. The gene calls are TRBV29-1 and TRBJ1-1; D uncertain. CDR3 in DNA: TGCAGCGTTGCATTGGGGAACACTGAAGCTTTCTTT. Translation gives CSVALGNTEAFF.